This TCR beta chain came from a study of blood T cell repertoires in COVID-19. Study-wide context: COVID-19 samples, acute and convalescent, were from the United States, Italy and Spain. T cells, B-cell-depleted T cells, or PBMCs provided the cDNA or gDNA that served as material.

The sample holds a few counts of this clone. With 4 bases clipped from V and 7 bases from J, the junction kept 8 bases outside the gene matches. This CDR3 region has 15 residues. Per the germline V gene, CDR1 is SGHTS and CDR2 is YDEGEE. In the authors' methods: Researchers report that nucleated cell counts were estimated from reference gene primer amplification. The repertoire was sequenced with immunoSEQ multiplex PCR; TCRdb's copy has only in-frame clones and lacks some. Clone size and V and J calls were adopted from that table, with D and trimming inferred from the DNA. The sample records roughly 57,000 clones, about 76% being singletons.

This clonotype was sampled from a man in his 70s with active or convalescent COVID-19. This rearrangement joins TRBV5-8 to TRBJ2-1, with 10 bases identical to TRBD2. The specimen sequenced was peripheral blood. The CDR3 nucleotides are TGTGCCAGCAGCCCGAGAGCGGGAGGGCCTAATGAGCAGTTCTTC. Protein product: CASSPRAGGPNEQFF.